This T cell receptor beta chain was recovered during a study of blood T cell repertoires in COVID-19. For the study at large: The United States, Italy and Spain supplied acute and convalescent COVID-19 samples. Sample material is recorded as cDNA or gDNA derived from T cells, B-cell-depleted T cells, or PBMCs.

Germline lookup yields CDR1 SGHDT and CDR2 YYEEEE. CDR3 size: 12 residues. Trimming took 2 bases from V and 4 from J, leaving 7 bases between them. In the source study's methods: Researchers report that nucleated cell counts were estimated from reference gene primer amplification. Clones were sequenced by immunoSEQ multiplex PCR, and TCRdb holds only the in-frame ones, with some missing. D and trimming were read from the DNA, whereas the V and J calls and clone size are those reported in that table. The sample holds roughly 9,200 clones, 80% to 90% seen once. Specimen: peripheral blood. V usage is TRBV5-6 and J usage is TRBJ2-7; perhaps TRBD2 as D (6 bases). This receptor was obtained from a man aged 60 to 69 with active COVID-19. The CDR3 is CASSFGTYEQYF. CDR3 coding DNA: TGTGCCAGCAGCTTTGGGACTTACGAGCAGTACTTC.